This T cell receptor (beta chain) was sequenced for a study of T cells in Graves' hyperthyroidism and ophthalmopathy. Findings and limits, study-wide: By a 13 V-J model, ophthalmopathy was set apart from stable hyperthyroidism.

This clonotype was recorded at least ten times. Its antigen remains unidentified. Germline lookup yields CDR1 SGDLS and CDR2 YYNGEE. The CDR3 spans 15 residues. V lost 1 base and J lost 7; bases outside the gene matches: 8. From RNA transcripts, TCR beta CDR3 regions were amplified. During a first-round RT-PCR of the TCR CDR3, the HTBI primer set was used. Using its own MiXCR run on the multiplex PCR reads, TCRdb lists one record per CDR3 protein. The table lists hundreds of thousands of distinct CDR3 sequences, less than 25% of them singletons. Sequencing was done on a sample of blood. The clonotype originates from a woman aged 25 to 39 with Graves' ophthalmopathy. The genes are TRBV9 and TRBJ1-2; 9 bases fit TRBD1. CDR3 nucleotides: TGTGCCAGCAGCGTATTTCAAACAGGGGGCTCTGGCTACACCTTC. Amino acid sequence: CASSVFQTGGSGYTF.